This TCR beta chain was sequenced during a study of PD-1 blockade in classical Hodgkin lymphoma. Each of the patients experienced relapse following autologous stem cell transplantation, and their brentuximab vedotin exposure differed. Reported best responses ranged across complete response, partial response or progressive disease. On this clone itself: Antigen: not known.

General study results and limits: CD4+ TCR diversity climbed significantly by C4D1, unlike CD8+ TCR diversity. Complete responders had baseline diversity similar to newly diagnosed patients. Repertoire differences lack defined causes, possibly disease activity or prior therapy.

Deletions cut 4 bases from V and 4 bases from J, with 17 bases between. CDR3 length: 16 residues. CDR1 and CDR2 (germline): SEHNR, FQNEAQ (reference sequence). Libraries were prepared by immunoSEQ multiplex PCR; TCRdb keeps only in-frame clonotypes and omits some of them. The top ten clones hold roughly 3% of a sample with 25,000 to 35,000 clones, 70% to 75% of them seen once. The gene calls are TRBV7-9 and TRBJ2-1; possible D gene TRBD2, 6 bases. The sample consisted of peripheral blood mononuclear cells (PBMCs), taken before the second cycle of nivolumab. The receptor's source is a human donor with classical Hodgkin lymphoma. DNA of the CDR3: TGTGCCAGCAGCTCCCTCGGAGGGGACCCTTACAATGAGCAGTTCTTC. It encodes CASSSLGGDPYNEQFF.